These T cell receptor beta chains were read from a single sample in a study of patients and donors after allogeneic stem cell transplantation. TCRdb called the RT-PCR reads again in MiXCR, with one record for every CDR3 protein. Of approximately 210,000 distinct CDR3 sequences in the sample, 41% were seen once. Sequenced material: blood, either unsorted or a sorted T cell fraction (not recorded which). These receptor sequences come from a human donor who was either an allogeneic HSCT recipient or a stem cell or donor lymphocyte infusion donor (not recorded which). It is not recorded whose cells these are; they may come from a transplant donor. Each CDR3 is given with its conserved first and last residue. D genes are given only for firm matches. Some rows have no size entry. The others give once, few or many, or a class for an expanded clone.

clone size: -; V gene: TRBV25-1; D gene: TRBD2; J gene: TRBJ2-7; CDR3 DNA: TGTGCCAGCAGCCCCGGGGGACGGGAGCGGGGCTACGAGCAGTACTTC; CDR3 protein: CASSPGGRERGYEQYF
clone size: -; V gene: TRBV11-1; D gene: -; J gene: TRBJ1-1; CDR3 DNA: TGTGCCAGCAGCCCCCAAGAGAGGGGCGTAGGGACTGAAGCTTTCTTT; CDR3 protein: CASSPQERGVGTEAFF
clone size: -; V gene: TRBV7-9; D gene: -; J gene: TRBJ2-1; CDR3 DNA: TGTGCCAGCAGCCAGCTCGTTGGCCCCTACAATGAGCAGTTCTTC; CDR3 protein: CASSQLVGPYNEQFF
clone size: -; V gene: TRBV3-1; D gene: TRBD2; J gene: TRBJ2-7; CDR3 DNA: TGTGCCAGCAGCCAACCGGGACTAGCGGGAGTCTACGAGCAGTACTTC; CDR3 protein: CASSQPGLAGVYEQYF
clone size: -; V gene: TRBV29-1; D gene: -; J gene: TRBJ1-1; CDR3 DNA: TGCAGCGTTGTCTCTTACGGGGGCCTTGAGACTGAAGCTTTCTTT; CDR3 protein: CSVVSYGGLETEAFF
clone size: -; V gene: TRBV5-5; D gene: -; J gene: TRBJ1-6; CDR3 DNA: TGTGCCAGCAGCTTACTCTATAATTCACCCCTCCACTTT; CDR3 protein: CASSLLYNSPLHF
clone size: few; V gene: TRBV29-1; D gene: -; J gene: TRBJ1-2; CDR3 DNA: TGCAGCGTTGCAGTCAGAAACAACGGCTACACCTTC; CDR3 protein: CSVAVRNNGYTF
clone size: -; V gene: TRBV20-1; D gene: -; J gene: TRBJ1-2; CDR3 DNA: TGCAGTGCTAGGTGGGGTTGGGACTATGGCTACACCTTC; CDR3 protein: CSARWGWDYGYTF
clone size: -; V gene: TRBV7-9; D gene: -; J gene: TRBJ1-6; CDR3 DNA: TGTGCCAGCAGCCTCCGGGTCCCTAGTAATAATTCACCCCTCCACTTT; CDR3 protein: CASSLRVPSNNSPLHF
clone size: -; V gene: TRBV20-1; D gene: -; J gene: TRBJ2-1; CDR3 DNA: TGCAGTGCCGACTCGGTCAATGAGCAGTTCTTC; CDR3 protein: CSADSVNEQFF